This T cell receptor (beta chain) was found in a study of OX40 agonist ivuxolimab in advanced cancers. Produced via immunoSEQ multiplex PCR; TCRdb's table is partial and in-frame only. The data hold around 110,000 clones, with around nine tenths observed a single time. The TCR comes from an adult with an advanced solid tumor such as melanoma, head and neck, liver or kidney cancer. Sequenced material: CD4+ or CD8+ T cells sorted from blood, taken in a trial of the OX40 agonist ivuxolimab.

CDR3 in DNA: TGTGCCAGCTCACCAAGTCAGCCCCAGGCGGGGGGCATCTTTGGAAACACCATATATTTT. Protein product: CASSPSQPQAGGIFGNTIYF. The chain uses TRBV18 and TRBJ1-3, with D tentatively TRBD1 (6 bases). CDR3 length: 20 residues. Trimming cost V 2 bases and J 3 bases, with 26 bases left between them. Germline V gives CDR1 KGHSH, CDR2 LQKENI.